Below, 30 T cell receptor beta chains from the same sample are listed, as sequenced in a study of blood T cell repertoires in COVID-19. Clones were sequenced by immunoSEQ multiplex PCR, and TCRdb holds only the in-frame ones, with some missing. The table has 150,000 or so clones, 75% to 90% seen once; the top ten hold 35% to 45%. The sequencing input was peripheral blood. These receptors all come from a human donor in a cohort sampled during active COVID-19.

The chain has TRBV9 and TRBJ1-2; the match to TRBD1 covers 10 bases. V shed 4 bases and J 8 bases; nucleotides not matched to a gene: 11. The germline V gene encodes CDR1 SGDLS and CDR2 YYNGEE. CDR3 length: 15 amino acids. The CDR3 loop reads CASSLTIGTGDGYTF. CDR3 nucleotides: TGTGCCAGCAGCCTAACTATAGGGACAGGGGACGGCTACACCTTC. Variable domain in full (rest from reference TRBV9 and TRBJ1-2): DSGVTQTPKHLITATGQRVTLRCSPRSGDLSVYWYQQSLDQGLQFLIQYYNGEERAKGNILERFSAQQFPDLHSELNLSSLELGDSALYFCASSLTIGTGDGYTFGSGTRLTVV.

This chain joins TRBV9 and TRBJ2-3, with 13 bases fitting TRBD2. The CDR3 is made up of 16 amino acids. Looked up from germline, CDR1 is SGDLS and CDR2 is YYNGEE. Trimming took 1 base from V and 4 from J; bases not matched to a gene: 3. DNA of the CDR3: TGTGCCAGCAGCGTAAGGGGGACTAGCGGGGCAGATACGCAGTATTTT. Protein: CASSVRGTSGADTQYF.

The J gene is TRBJ1-1, the V gene TRBV19; 7 bases agree with TRBD1. Per germline, CDR1 LNHDA and CDR2 SQIVND (reference sequence). Trimming removed 5 bases from V and 5 bases from J; junction bases left unmatched: 8. This CDR3 has 14 residues. The CDR3 is CASSDPGGRTEAFF. The CDR3 DNA reads as TGTGCCAGTAGTGACCCAGGGGGACGGACTGAAGCTTTCTTT.

The genes are TRBV6-1 and TRBJ2-3, with TRBD2 identical over 12 bases. Germline V gene sequence: CDR1 MNHNS, CDR2 SASEGT. J gave up 11 bases and V 2 bases, and 11 bases lay outside the gene matches. The CDR3 totals 16 residues. The CDR3 loop reads CASSERASGGAREQYF. The DNA of the CDR3 is TGTGCCAGCAGTGAAAGGGCTAGCGGGGGGGCCAGAGAGCAGTATTTT.

This rearrangement joins TRBV2 to TRBJ2-1, with D possibly being TRBD2 (5 bases). Germline V gives CDR1 SNHLY, CDR2 FYNNEI. The CDR3 extends over 12 amino acids. V shed 6 bases and J shed 7 bases, with 10 bases lying between them. CDR3 in amino acids: CASSPRRNEQFF. DNA for the CDR3: TGTGCCAGCAGCCCGAGGAGGAATGAGCAGTTCTTC.

This clone occurred many times. The genes are TRBV7-9 and TRBJ2-3; weak D call: TRBD2 (5 bases). Germline CDR1 is SEHNR and CDR2 is FQNEAQ (reference sequence). Trimming left V 1 base short and J 6 bases short, with 14 bases between. The CDR3 is 15 amino acids. CDR3 loop: CASSLVKGEVDTQYF. DNA of the CDR3: TGTGCCAGCAGCTTAGTGAAGGGAGAGGTGGATACGCAGTATTTT. The whole variable domain, filled in from reference TRBV7-9 and TRBJ2-3, reads DTGVSQNPRHKITKRGQNVTFRCDPISEHNRLYWYRQTLGQGPEFLTYFQNEAQLEKSRLLSDRFSAERPKGSFSTLEIQRTEQGDSAMYLCASSLVKGEVDTQYFGPGTRLTVL.

The chain is built from TRBV29-1 and TRBJ2-6; weak D call: TRBD1 (5 bases). The ends were cut back, 2 bases at V and 0 bases at J, with 14 bases in the middle. Germline V gene data show CDR1 as SQVTM and CDR2 as ANQGSEA. The CDR3 contains 17 residues. CDR3 residues: CSVEIQGPGSGANVLTF. CDR3 DNA sequence: TGCAGCGTTGAAATCCAGGGCCCCGGCTCTGGGGCCAACGTCCTGACTTTC.

V usage is TRBV19 and J usage is TRBJ1-4; no clear D. This CDR3 is 15 amino acids long. The germline V gene has CDR1 LNHDA and CDR2 SQIVND (reference sequence). Trimming removed 4 bases at V and 6 bases at J, with 15 bases between. In DNA, the CDR3 is TGTGCCAGTAGTACCTCGATGCGGGTTTATGAAAAACTGTTTTTT. It yields the protein CASSTSMRVYEKLFF.

The V and J genes are TRBV7-9 and TRBJ2-3, with 8 bases matching TRBD2. Germline CDR1 SEHNR, CDR2 FQNEAQ (reference sequence). J gave up 4 bases and V 5 bases, and 11 bases lay outside the gene matches. CDR3 length: 16 residues. CDR3 sequence reads: CASSDLTSASSDTQYF. The DNA of the CDR3 is TGTGCCAGCAGCGACCTGACTAGCGCTAGCTCAGATACGCAGTATTTT.

CDR3 sequence reads: CASSFSDSTDTQYF. The CDR3 DNA sequence: TGTGCCAGTAGTTTTAGCGACAGCACAGATACGCAGTATTTT. The V gene is TRBV19, the J gene TRBJ2-3, with a weak D call TRBD2 (5 bases). The CDR3 loop spans 14 amino acids. V lost 5 bases and J 0 bases, leaving 9 bases between the germline ends. CDR1 is LNHDA and CDR2 is SQIVND in the germline V gene (reference sequence).

This clone appeared once. The chain links TRBV5-1 to TRBJ2-3; 8 bases line up with TRBD2. The CDR3 runs to 15 residues. Germline V gene data show CDR1 as SGHRS and CDR2 as YFSETQ. V lost 4 bases to trimming and J lost 1 base; unmatched junction nucleotides: 5. This chain's CDR3 is CASSTSTSGTDTQYF. CDR3 in DNA: TGCGCCAGCAGCACCTCGACTAGCGGCACAGATACGCAGTATTTT.

This clone was recorded once. V and J are TRBV4-1 and TRBJ2-1; tentatively, D is TRBD1 (6 bases). The CDR3 consists of 15 residues. CDR1 MGHRA and CDR2 YSYEKL come from the germline V gene. Trimming removed 0 bases at V and 7 bases at J, with 13 bases between. The CDR3 reads CASSQDRGSWNEQFF. The CDR3 nucleotides read TGCGCCAGCAGCCAAGACAGGGGAAGCTGGAATGAGCAGTTCTTC.

The gene calls are TRBV2 and TRBJ2-1; no clear D. V was clipped by 4 bases and J by 9 bases, with 7 bases between them. Per germline, CDR1 SNHLY and CDR2 FYNNEI. The CDR3 extends over 11 amino acids. The CDR3 sequence: CASSVSAEQFF. The CDR3 DNA is TGTGCCAGCAGTGTGAGCGCTGAGCAGTTCTTC.

The chain uses TRBV19 and TRBJ2-5; 7 positions agree with TRBD2. Losses at the gene ends were 5 bases for V and 5 bases for J; bases not matched to a gene: 8. The germline V gene has CDR1 LNHDA and CDR2 SQIVND (reference sequence). The CDR3 is 14 amino acids. CDR3 residues: CASSLRPGRETQYF. The CDR3 region has the DNA TGTGCCAGTAGTCTGAGGCCCGGGAGGGAGACCCAGTACTTC.

The rearrangement uses TRBV6-5 and TRBJ2-1, with TRBD2 as a possible D gene (6 bases). The CDR3 has 12 amino acids. Deletions cut 8 bases from V and 6 bases from J, with 11 bases between. Germline-derived CDR1 and CDR2 are MNHEY and SVGAGI. The CDR3 spells CASGTPGNEQFF. CDR3 nucleotide sequence: TGTGCCAGCGGGACTCCAGGCAATGAGCAGTTCTTC.

In its sample, this clone was seen a few times. The chain carries TRBV6-4 and TRBJ2-2; possible D gene TRBD1, 6 bases. V lost 6 bases to trimming and J lost 7 bases, with 18 bases between them. The CDR3 length is 15 residues. CDR1 and CDR2 from the germline V gene are MRHNA and SNTAGT. CDR3 DNA sequence: TGTGCCAGCAGCCCCTGGGCAGGGGCGGGCGGGGAGCTGTTTTTT. This gives the protein CASSPWAGAGGELFF.

The chain couples TRBV6-2 or TRBV6-3 to TRBJ2-1; TRBD1 matches 10 bases. After removal of 0 bases from V and 4 bases from J, the junction contained 6 bases not matched to a gene. CDR3 size: 17 residues. The V gene's germline CDR1 is MNHEY and CDR2 SVGEGT. This CDR3 is CASSYSGTGATYNEQFF. DNA of the CDR3: TGTGCCAGCAGTTACTCCGGGACAGGGGCAACTTACAATGAGCAGTTCTTC.

The chain combines TRBV11-2 with TRBJ1-2, with D maybe TRBD1 (6 bases). The CDR3 contains 14 residues. Germline V gives CDR1 SGHAT, CDR2 FQNNGV. V was trimmed by 7 bases and J by 8 bases, leaving 20 bases between them. The CDR3 DNA sequence: TGTGCCAGCACCACGGGATTTGGGGGCAGGGGCTACACCTTC. Translated, it gives CASTTGFGGRGYTF.

This chain uses TRBV27 with TRBJ1-1; D gene unclear. V shed 5 bases and J shed 0 bases, with 13 bases lying between them. This CDR3 is 15 amino acids long. Per the germline V gene, CDR1 is MNHEY and CDR2 is SMNVEV (reference sequence). The CDR3 sequence: CASSRPGSMNTEAFF. CDR3 bases: TGTGCCAGCAGTCGACCGGGGTCCATGAACACTGAAGCTTTCTTT.

V and J are TRBV5-1 and TRBJ1-1, with TRBD1 identical over 9 bases. The germline V gene encodes CDR1 SGHRS and CDR2 YFSETQ. V trimming: 6 bases; J trimming: 4 bases; junction bases outside the gene matches: 10. This CDR3 comprises 15 residues. The CDR3 DNA follows: TGCGCCAGCACAATGACACAGGGGGCAGGCACTGAAGCTTTCTTT. The encoded protein is CASTMTQGAGTEAFF.

The rearrangement uses TRBV29-1 and TRBJ2-3; 7 nucleotides match TRBD2. The junction had 4 bases not matched to a gene; V was cut back by 4 bases and J by 6 bases. CDR1 SQVTM and CDR2 ANQGSEA come from the germline V gene. The CDR3 loop spans 12 amino acids. The DNA of the CDR3 is TGCAGCGTTGGGGGGGGAGAGGATACGCAGTATTTT. Encoded protein: CSVGGGEDTQYF.

The rearrangement uses TRBV7-6 and TRBJ2-2; D not certain. Per the germline V gene, CDR1 is SGHVS and CDR2 is FNYEAQ. V dropped 5 bases and J dropped 5 bases, with 6 bases sitting between them. The CDR3 consists of 12 residues. CDR3 residues: CASSRVTGELFF. CDR3 DNA: TGTGCCAGCAGCCGGGTTACCGGGGAGCTGTTTTTT.

This chain joins TRBV11-3 and TRBJ2-3; D is undetermined. The length of the CDR3 is 14 residues. Trimming took 1 base from V and 0 from J, leaving 5 bases between them. Germline loops: CDR1 SGHNT, CDR2 YENEEA. CDR3 bases: TGTGCCAGCAGCTTAGGGGCAAGCACAGATACGCAGTATTTT. This encodes CASSLGASTDTQYF.

The rearrangement joins TRBV13 to TRBJ2-1, with 9 bases lining up with TRBD2. CDR1 PRHDT and CDR2 FYEKMQ come from the germline V gene (reference sequence). The CDR3 is made up of 17 amino acids. V trimming: 7 bases; J trimming: 0 bases; junction bases outside the gene matches: 10. CDR3 coding DNA: TGTGCCAGCAACCTCAAAGGACTAGCGCTCTCCTACAATGAGCAGTTCTTC. Translating it yields CASNLKGLALSYNEQFF.

This chain connects TRBV13 to TRBJ2-1; tentative D call: TRBD2 (6 bases). Germline CDR1 and CDR2: PRHDT and FYEKMQ (reference sequence). This CDR3 contains 15 residues. The V end was cut by 5 bases, the J end by 0 bases, with 11 bases between. The CDR3 sequence is CASSPYGSSYNEQFF. CDR3 DNA: TGTGCCAGCAGCCCCTACGGGAGCTCCTACAATGAGCAGTTCTTC. The variable domain in full, completed from reference TRBV13 and TRBJ2-1, reads AAGVIQSPRHLIKEKRETATLKCYPIPRHDTVYWYQQGPGQDPQFLISFYEKMQSDKGSIPDRFSAQQFSDYHSELNMSSLELGDSALYFCASSPYGSSYNEQFFGPGTRLTVL.

This chain joins TRBV6-5 and TRBJ1-2; 8 nucleotides match TRBD1. V was clipped by 3 bases and J by 2 bases; unmatched bases: 2. CDR3 length: 14 amino acids. Germline CDR1 is MNHEY and CDR2 is SVGAGI. CDR3 DNA: TGTGCCAGCAGTTATAGACAGGGGAACTATGGCTACACCTTC. Protein product: CASSYRQGNYGYTF.

This clone was seen a handful of times. The chain has TRBV6-5 and TRBJ2-1, with D perhaps TRBD1 (6 bases). This CDR3 has 13 residues. Per the germline V gene, CDR1 is MNHEY and CDR2 is SVGAGI. Deletions cut 3 bases from V and 5 bases from J, with 8 bases between. The CDR3 coding sequence is TGTGCCAGCAGTTATAACAGGGACAATGAGCAGTTCTTC. This encodes CASSYNRDNEQFF.

The DNA for the CDR3 is TGCAGCGTTCCCGGGCCCAGGGGGGACACTGAAGCTTTCTTT. Translated, it gives CSVPGPRGDTEAFF. The rearrangement links TRBV29-1 to TRBJ1-1, with 7 bases that match TRBD1. Looked up from germline, CDR1 is SQVTM and CDR2 is ANQGSEA. The CDR3 contains 14 residues. The ends lost 5 bases at V and 3 bases at J; junction bases unmatched: 9.

This clone was observed once. The chain's CDR3 is CASSPSSGRGVHTQYF. In DNA, the CDR3 is TGCGCCAGCAGCCCCTCTAGCGGGAGGGGGGTGCATACGCAGTATTTT. V usage is TRBV5-1 and J usage is TRBJ2-3; 12 bases agree with TRBD2. The CDR3 runs 16 residues. Trimming cost V 4 bases and J 7 bases; bases outside gene matches: 10. Germline CDR1 and CDR2: SGHRS and YFSETQ. The whole variable domain, remainder taken from reference TRBV5-1 and TRBJ2-3, is KAGVTQTPRYLIKTRGQQVTLSCSPISGHRSVSWYQQTPGQGLQFLFEYFSETQRNKGNFPGRFSGRQFSNSRSEMNVSTLELGDSALYLCASSPSSGRGVHTQYFGPGTRLTVL.

The J gene is TRBJ1-2, the V gene TRBV6-5; 9 nucleotides align to TRBD1. After removal of 7 bases from V and 10 bases from J, the junction contained 16 bases not matched to a gene. CDR1 is MNHEY and CDR2 is SVGAGI in the germline V gene. CDR3 length: 15 amino acids. CDR3 in DNA: TGTGCCAGCATAGAAATGGGACAGGGCCTCGGTTCCTACACCTTC. This codes for CASIEMGQGLGSYTF.